This T cell receptor beta chain appears in the sequencing data of a study of blood T cells in healthy people across ages. The use of a sample-barcoded 5' primer and a J-beta primer mix characterized a second PCR of roughly 7 to 12 cycles. MiXCR, run by TCRdb on the 5' RACE reads, gives a single entry per CDR3 protein. This table holds fewer than 1,200,000 distinct CDR3 sequences, roughly a quarter found once. Germline CDR1 reads LNHDA; CDR2 reads SQIVND (reference sequence). The CDR3 is made up of 12 amino acids. Trimming took 5 bases from V and 4 from J; bases not matched to a gene: 1. Broader study findings: Without sorted subsets, naive and antigen-experienced compartments could not be conclusively compared. Per million T cells, TCR beta diversity dropped roughly linearly as age increased.

This clonotype was recorded at least ten times. Its antigen is undetermined. The same data also contributed to another study, on T cells of mothers and their children. In that study: Inherited differences only slightly affect thymic shaping of TCR recombination output. Versus unrelated pairs, overlap was slightly higher in related mother-child pairs, without reaching significance.

This TCR came from a girl aged 2 to 10 in good health. This chain joins TRBV19 and TRBJ1-1; TRBD1 aligns across 7 bases. Sequencing input: blood. CDR3 in DNA: TGTGCCAGTAGTCACAGGGGCACTGAAGCTTTCTTT. Amino acid sequence: CASSHRGTEAFF. Drawing the rest from reference TRBV19 and TRBJ1-1, the complete variable domain is DGGITQSPKYLFRKEGQNVTLSCEQNLNHDAMYWYRQDPGQGLRLIYYSQIVNDFQKGDIAEGYSVSREKKESFPLTVTSAQKNPTAFYLCASSHRGTEAFFGQGTRLTVV.